This TCR beta chain came from a study of tumour-infiltrating T cells in Burkitt lymphoma (dated by TCRdb to about 2020). Notes on the research overall: All epidemiological subtypes of Burkitt lymphoma were represented in the cohort, which was made up of around 82 patients. Clinical outcome was correlated with TCR repertoire data, and overall and progression-free survival were found to be predicted by productive clonality independently of established prognosticators, including age at diagnosis. Results and caveats for the whole study, not just this receptor: Several public clonotypes shared across numerous Burkitt lymphoma patients were found, and shared tumour neoantigen selection absent from diffuse large B-cell lymphoma was thereby suggested.

About this clone: There is no known antigen for this receptor. The sample holds no much larger clone one base away, and base qualities are not on file.

The junction carries 1 base between V and J, which are trimmed by 0 bases and 7 bases respectively. Via the germline V gene (reference sequence), CDR1 is LNHNV and CDR2 YYDKDF. The CDR3 spans 12 residues, from the cysteine through the phenylalanine. The sequence is cut down to CDR3 DNA, 36 bases in frame from base 1. To prepare the library, the immunoSEQ multiplex PCR assay was applied. TCRdb took over this immuneACCESS table, retaining in-frame rearrangements with V and J assigned. Such tables are incomplete; in checked studies, under half of the missing clones stem from an unresolved V gene, and the remainder is unexplained. For this sample there are tens of thousands of clones; 30% to 40% appear just once. 2.9% of the sample is taken by the ten largest.

The sequence joins TRBV15 to TRBJ1-6; the D gene cannot be named for sure. Sequences were obtained from tumor tissue. The receptor was derived from a human donor with Burkitt lymphoma. The CDR3 protein sequence reads: CATSRENSPLHF. Read as DNA, the sequence is TGTGCCACCAGCAGAGAAAATTCACCCCTCCACTTT.